One sample yielded the 30 T cell receptor beta chains listed below, sequenced in a study of blood T cell repertoires in COVID-19. TCRdb's table, derived via immunoSEQ multiplex PCR, lists solely in-frame clones and lacks some. This sample yields 200,000 to 250,000 clones, of which 81% are seen a single time; 6.5% to 9.5% belongs to the top ten. Sample: peripheral blood. Source of these receptors: a woman older than 75 with COVID-19, enrolled during active disease.

The rearrangement links TRBV3-1 (or the pseudogene TRBV3-2) to TRBJ1-5; perhaps TRBD1 as D (5 bases). The CDR3 runs 13 residues. Trimming removed 4 bases at V and 9 bases at J, with 13 bases between. CDR1 is LGHDT, CDR2 YNNKEL, per germline (reference sequence). CDR3 protein: CASSPAGGLPQHF. CDR3 nucleotides: TGTGCCAGCAGCCCGGCCGGGGGGTTGCCCCAGCATTTT.

On this clone itself: Its ends do not fully match the called genes, so a read error is possible. The V gene is TRBV7-3, the J gene TRBJ1-2; D not resolved. This CDR3 is 12 amino acids long. Germline loops: CDR1 SGHTA, CDR2 FQGTGA. CDR3 region: CANSSPGRGYTF. In DNA, the CDR3 is TGTGCCAACAGCTCCCCGGGTCGTGGCTACACCTTC.

This chain joins TRBV11-1 and TRBJ2-2; TRBD2 is a possible D gene (5 bases). V was shortened by 7 bases and J by 0 bases, with 9 bases between the two germline ends. Germline V CDR1 and CDR2: SGHAT, FQDESV (reference sequence). The CDR3 has 14 residues. Written as DNA, the CDR3 is TGTGCCAGCACTTCGGACTCGAACACCGGGGAGCTGTTTTTT. It is translated as CASTSDSNTGELFF.

The gene calls are TRBV5-1 and TRBJ1-4; TRBD1 matches 8 bases. From germline, CDR1 is SGHRS and CDR2 YFSETQ. The length of the CDR3 is 15 residues. V was pared by 4 bases and J by 5 bases, with 7 bases of the junction left unmatched. The CDR3 region is CASSHGTGSNEKLFF. For the CDR3, the DNA is TGCGCCAGCAGCCATGGGACAGGTTCAAATGAAAAACTGTTTTTT.

The rearrangement uses TRBV4-1 and TRBJ2-3; 11 nucleotides agree with TRBD2. CDR3 length equals 16 residues. Unmatched junction bases numbered 5, after V lost 4 bases and J lost 2 bases. Germline V lookup: CDR1 MGHRA, CDR2 YSYEKL. The CDR3 loop is CASSPATSGITDTQYF. CDR3 coding DNA: TGCGCCAGCAGCCCCGCGACTAGCGGGATCACAGATACGCAGTATTTT.

The chain combines TRBV5-4 with TRBJ2-7; 9 positions match TRBD1. CDR1 and CDR2 (germline): SGHNT, YYREEE (reference sequence). The CDR3 spans 16 residues. The V gene end was trimmed by 4 bases and the J gene end by 5 bases; junction bases not matched to a gene: 13. As DNA, the CDR3 is TGTGCCAGCAGCCGCCCCTCGGGACAGGGAGGCAACGAGCAGTACTTC. Its translation is CASSRPSGQGGNEQYF.

The chain couples TRBV2 to TRBJ2-1, with 10 bases aligning to TRBD2. J lost 4 bases, V lost 7 bases, and 4 bases had no gene match. Germline-derived CDR1 and CDR2 are SNHLY and FYNNEI. The length of the CDR3 is 14 residues. The DNA for the CDR3 is TGTGCCAGCAAAGCGGGAGGGGCATACAATGAGCAGTTCTTC. Amino acids: CASKAGGAYNEQFF.

The rearrangement links TRBV6-5 to TRBJ2-1, with TRBD2 matching 10 bases. There are 15 residues in the CDR3. Germline CDR1 is MNHEY and CDR2 is SVGAGI. V shed 5 bases, J shed 4 bases, and the junction held 5 bases outside the gene matches. CDR3 protein: CASSPGTSVYNEQFF. The CDR3 DNA follows: TGTGCCAGCAGTCCCGGGACTAGCGTGTACAATGAGCAGTTCTTC.

This clone showed up just a few times. The chain couples TRBV4-1 to TRBJ1-5; a weak D match, TRBD1 (5 bases). This CDR3 comprises 16 residues. The V gene's germline CDR1 is MGHRA and CDR2 YSYEKL. V was pared by 4 bases and J by 3 bases, with 16 bases between. The CDR3 loop is CASSLREGMNNQPQHF. CDR3 nucleotide sequence: TGCGCCAGCAGCCTAAGGGAGGGGATGAACAATCAGCCCCAGCATTTT.

At least ten counts were recorded for this clone. The genes are TRBV5-6 and TRBJ1-3; weak D call: TRBD1 (6 bases). CDR3 length equals 16 residues. The germline V gene has CDR1 SGHDT and CDR2 YYEEEE. V shed 5 bases and J shed 0 bases, with 15 bases lying between them. CDR3 bases: TGTGCCAGCAGGTATAGACAGGAAATCTCTGGAAACACCATATATTTT. Translating it yields CASRYRQEISGNTIYF.

The chain joins TRBV27 to TRBJ2-1; 7 positions agree with TRBD1. The CDR3 runs 16 residues. Germline V CDR1 and CDR2: MNHEY, SMNVEV (reference sequence). The CDR3 DNA reads as TGTGTAACCAAGGGGGCAGGGGTAACTACAGGCAATGAGCAGTTCTTC. Translating gives CVTKGAGVTTGNEQFF.

The chain recombines TRBV10-3 with TRBJ2-7; D is uncertain. The V gene's germline CDR1 is ENHRY and CDR2 SYGVKD. There are 14 residues in the CDR3. Between the trimmed V and J ends, which lost 4 bases and 0 bases, there was a span of 10 bases. The CDR3 loop reads CAISVGRNSYEQYF. The CDR3 DNA follows: TGTGCCATCAGTGTGGGCAGGAACTCCTACGAGCAGTACTTC.

The genes are TRBV19 and TRBJ1-5; tentative D call: TRBD1 (5 bases). Germline-derived CDR1 and CDR2 are LNHDA and SQIVND (reference sequence). The CDR3 covers 17 residues. With 3 bases removed from V and 2 bases from J, the gap between germline ends came to 17 bases. The CDR3 DNA reads TGTGCCAGTAGTATCGCGCAGGGTGGGGCTCGCAATCAGCCCCAGCATTTT. This gives the protein CASSIAQGGARNQPQHF.

The chain couples TRBV11-2 to TRBJ1-2; D unclear. Trimming stripped 5 bases from V and 5 bases from J, with 6 bases between. CDR3 length: 11 amino acids. CDR1 is SGHAT and CDR2 is FQNNGV in the germline V gene. The CDR3 region has the DNA TGTGCCAGCAGCCGAGCGTATGGCTACACCTTC. This translates into CASSRAYGYTF.

The chain carries TRBV30 and TRBJ1-1; 8 nucleotides match TRBD1. Germline V gene data show CDR1 as GTSNPN and CDR2 as SVGIG (reference sequence). The junction had 9 bases not matched to a gene; V was cut back by 3 bases and J by 3 bases. The CDR3 sequence is 15 residues long. CDR3 sequence (DNA): TGTGCCTGGAGGTTCAGGGGGCAAGTAGACACTGAAGCTTTCTTT. This gives the protein CAWRFRGQVDTEAFF.

The chain recombines TRBV7-3 with TRBJ2-7; TRBD2 matches at 7 bases. CDR3 length: 15 amino acids. Germline CDR1 and CDR2: SGHTA and FQGTGA. V was clipped by 0 bases and J by 0 bases; unmatched bases: 2. CDR3 nucleotides: TGTGCCAGCAGCTTAACGCCGGGGGGCTCCTACGAGCAGTACTTC. Translating gives CASSLTPGGSYEQYF.

J is TRBJ2-3 and V is TRBV7-2; TRBD2 is a possible D gene (5 bases). This CDR3 has 13 residues. V lost 1 base, J lost 8 bases, and 10 bases lay in between. From germline, CDR1 is SGHTA and CDR2 FQGNSA. CDR3 DNA: TGTGCCAGCAGCTTAGAACCGGCGGGTACGCAGTATTTT. It encodes CASSLEPAGTQYF. Supplemented by reference TRBV7-2 and TRBJ2-3, the full variable domain reads GAGVSQSPSNKVTEKGKDVELRCDPISGHTALYWYRQSLGQGLEFLIYFQGNSAPDKSGLPSDRFSAERTGGSVSTLTIQRTQQEDSAVYLCASSLEPAGTQYFGPGTRLTVL.

Written as DNA, the CDR3 is TGTGCCAGCAGCACTCTTAAGCAAGAGACCCAGTACTTC. It translates to CASSTLKQETQYF. The gene calls are TRBV11-1 and TRBJ2-5; D gene unclear. This CDR3 region has 13 residues. Per the germline V gene, CDR1 is SGHAT and CDR2 is FQDESV (reference sequence). Trimming cost V 5 bases and J 2 bases, with 9 bases left between them.

CDR3 in amino acids: CASSYGGTGTQYF. The CDR3 coding sequence is TGTGCCAGCAGTTACGGCGGGACAGGGACCCAGTACTTC. The V call is TRBV6-2 or TRBV6-3, the J call TRBJ2-5; 8 nucleotides align to TRBD1. Germline-derived CDR1 and CDR2 are MNHEY and SVGEGT. J lost 7 bases, V lost 2 bases, and 3 bases had no gene match. This CDR3 has 13 amino acids.

This clone was seen more than once but under ten times. The J gene is TRBJ2-5, the V gene TRBV3-1 (or the pseudogene TRBV3-2); D is ambiguous. This CDR3 spans 15 amino acids. V was cut by 1 base and J by 5 bases, with 14 bases left in between. Germline assignment: CDR1 LGHDT and CDR2 YNNKEL (reference sequence). CDR3 residues: CASSQASSLLETQYF. The DNA of the CDR3 is TGTGCCAGCAGCCAAGCAAGTTCACTGCTGGAGACCCAGTACTTC.

This clone was observed a few times. Here the CDR3 DNA reads TGTGCCAGCACACCAAGGTGGGAGGCCACTGAAGCTTTCTTT. It is translated as CASTPRWEATEAFF. The chain links TRBV5-6 to TRBJ1-1; no reliable D call. The CDR3 sequence is 14 residues long. Trimming removed 6 bases at V and 4 bases at J, with 16 bases between. Germline CDR1 reads SGHDT; CDR2 reads YYEEEE.

This chain connects TRBV9 to TRBJ1-2, with a weak D call TRBD1 (6 bases). Per the germline V gene, CDR1 is SGDLS and CDR2 is YYNGEE. Trimming pared 3 bases from V and 8 bases from J, leaving 20 bases between. CDR3 length: 15 residues. CDR3 loop: CASSASLGQPYGYTF. Here the CDR3 DNA reads TGTGCCAGCAGCGCCTCATTAGGACAGCCCTACGGCTACACCTTC.

V is TRBV28 and J is TRBJ1-1; 9 bases line up with TRBD1. The CDR3 has 14 amino acids. V lost 7 bases, J lost 8 bases, and 11 bases stayed unmatched. Germline V gene lookup returns CDR1 MDHEN and CDR2 SYDVKM. For the CDR3, the DNA is TGTGCCAGCAACGGTCCCGGGACAGGGAAAGAAGCTTTCTTT. Translating gives CASNGPGTGKEAFF. Variable domain in full (rest from reference TRBV28 and TRBJ1-1): DVKVTQSSRYLVKRTGEKVFLECVQDMDHENMFWYRQDPGLGLRLIYFSYDVKMKEKGDIPEGYSVSREKKERFSLILESASTNQTSMYLCASNGPGTGKEAFFGQGTRLTVV.

The chain recombines TRBV5-1 with TRBJ2-5; 10 bases align to TRBD2. The V segment lost 5 bases and the J segment 3 bases; nucleotides outside the gene matches: 10. This CDR3 contains 16 residues. The germline gives CDR1 SGHRS, CDR2 YFSETQ. CDR3 sequence reads: CASRGSPGLAEETQYF. The DNA for the CDR3 is TGCGCCAGCAGAGGGTCACCTGGACTAGCGGAAGAGACCCAGTACTTC.

This chain connects TRBV6-5 to TRBJ1-4; 7 bases match TRBD1. The V segment lost 6 bases and the J segment 8 bases; nucleotides outside the gene matches: 9. Looked up from germline, CDR1 is MNHEY and CDR2 is SVGAGI. This CDR3 has 14 amino acids. CDR3 DNA: TGTGCCAGCAGCCCAGGGGGATGGGGGGAAAAACTGTTTTTT. This sequence encodes CASSPGGWGEKLFF.

The chain couples TRBV6-1 to TRBJ2-1; D call uncertain. This CDR3 region has 12 residues. CDR1 MNHNS and CDR2 SASEGT come from the germline V gene. V was shortened by 6 bases and J by 5 bases, with 8 bases between the two germline ends. The CDR3 DNA sequence: TGTGCCAGCAGCCCACTTGACAATGAGCAGTTCTTC. It yields the protein CASSPLDNEQFF.

This clone appeared a few times. V usage is TRBV27 and J usage is TRBJ2-1; TRBD2 is a possible D gene (6 bases). This CDR3 is built from 13 residues. V lost 2 bases, J lost 7 bases, and 9 bases lay in between. The germline V gene encodes CDR1 MNHEY and CDR2 SMNVEV (reference sequence). The chain's CDR3 is CASSLGGWNEQFF. Here the CDR3 DNA reads TGTGCCAGCAGTTTAGGGGGGTGGAATGAGCAGTTCTTC.

V is TRBV6-5 and J is TRBJ2-7, with 7 bases aligning to TRBD1. Germline lookup yields CDR1 MNHEY and CDR2 SVGAGI. V lost 2 bases, J lost 5 bases, and 3 bases stayed unmatched. This CDR3 has 13 residues. The CDR3: CASSYSDRDEQYF. CDR3 sequence (DNA): TGTGCCAGCAGTTACAGCGACAGGGACGAGCAGTACTTC.

V usage is TRBV29-1 and J usage is TRBJ1-4; D is uncertain. V lost 5 bases and J 4 bases, leaving 14 bases between the germline ends. This CDR3 has 14 residues. Germline V lookup: CDR1 SQVTM, CDR2 ANQGSEA. The CDR3 DNA follows: TGCAGCGTTATGGGCCTACAGAGTAATGAAAAACTGTTTTTT. Encoded protein: CSVMGLQSNEKLFF.

As DNA, the CDR3 is TGTGCCAGCTCACCGAGGGAGAGAACCCAGTACTTC. Amino acid sequence: CASSPRERTQYF. The rearrangement uses TRBV18 and TRBJ2-5; a weak D match, TRBD2 (5 bases). The CDR3 has 12 amino acids. V lost 3 bases and J lost 8, with 10 bases in between. The germline V gene encodes CDR1 KGHSH and CDR2 LQKENI.